This T cell receptor beta chain was sequenced in a study of T cell changes during pregnancy in multiple sclerosis. Sequencing used immunoSEQ multiplex PCR; TCRdb keeps in-frame clones, though not all of them. This table holds about 44,000 clones, almost 95% found once. The CDR3 is 13 residues long. CDR1 is SNHLY and CDR2 is FYNNEI in the germline V gene. V was clipped by 3 bases and J by 3 bases, with 8 bases between them. The genes are TRBV2 and TRBJ1-2; D may be TRBD1 (5 bases). The TCR was taken from a female donor with multiple sclerosis, enrolled in a pregnancy study. Sequencing input: peripheral blood. CDR3 nucleotides: TGTGCCAGCAGTGACCAGGGCCACTATGGCTACACCTTC. Amino acids: CASSDQGHYGYTF.